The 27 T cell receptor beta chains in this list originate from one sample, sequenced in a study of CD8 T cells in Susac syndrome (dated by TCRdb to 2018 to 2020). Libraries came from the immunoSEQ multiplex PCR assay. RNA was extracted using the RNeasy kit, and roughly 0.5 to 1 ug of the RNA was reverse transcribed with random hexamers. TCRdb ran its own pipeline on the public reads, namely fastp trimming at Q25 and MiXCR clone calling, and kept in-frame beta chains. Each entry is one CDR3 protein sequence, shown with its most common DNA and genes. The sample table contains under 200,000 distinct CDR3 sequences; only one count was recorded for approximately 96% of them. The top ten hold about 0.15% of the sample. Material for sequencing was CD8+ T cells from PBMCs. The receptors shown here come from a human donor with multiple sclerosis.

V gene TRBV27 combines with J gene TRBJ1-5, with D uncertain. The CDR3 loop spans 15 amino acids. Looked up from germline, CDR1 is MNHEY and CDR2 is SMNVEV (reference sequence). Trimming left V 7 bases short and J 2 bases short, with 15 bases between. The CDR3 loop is CASTPFYSRNQPQHF. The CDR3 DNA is TGTGCCAGCACACCGTTCTACAGCCGCAATCAGCCCCAGCATTTT.

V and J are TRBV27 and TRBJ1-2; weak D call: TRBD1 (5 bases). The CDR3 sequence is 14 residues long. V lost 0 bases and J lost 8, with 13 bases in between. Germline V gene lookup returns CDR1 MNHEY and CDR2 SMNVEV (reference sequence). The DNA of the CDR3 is TGTGCCAGCAGTTTATCGTACCAGGGTGTAGGCTACACCTTC. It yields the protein CASSLSYQGVGYTF.

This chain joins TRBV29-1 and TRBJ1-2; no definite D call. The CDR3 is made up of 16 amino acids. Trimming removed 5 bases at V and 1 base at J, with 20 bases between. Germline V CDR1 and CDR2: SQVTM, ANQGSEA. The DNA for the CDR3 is TGCAGCGTTTCCCCCGGAAAGGAATCGGATAACTATGGCTACACCTTC. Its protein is CSVSPGKESDNYGYTF.

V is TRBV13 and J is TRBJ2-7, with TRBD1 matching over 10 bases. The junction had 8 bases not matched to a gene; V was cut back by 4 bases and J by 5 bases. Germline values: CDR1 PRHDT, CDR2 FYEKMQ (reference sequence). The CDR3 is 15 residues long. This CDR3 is CASSSSGTGDHEQYF. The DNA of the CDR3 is TGTGCCAGCAGCTCATCCGGGACAGGGGACCACGAGCAGTACTTC.

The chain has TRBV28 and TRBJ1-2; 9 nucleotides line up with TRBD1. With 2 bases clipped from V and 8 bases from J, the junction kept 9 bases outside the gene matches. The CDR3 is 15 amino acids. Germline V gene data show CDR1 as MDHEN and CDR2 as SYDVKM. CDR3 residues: CASSLSTGGALGYTF. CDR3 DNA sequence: TGTGCCAGCAGTTTAAGTACAGGGGGCGCTCTGGGCTACACCTTC.

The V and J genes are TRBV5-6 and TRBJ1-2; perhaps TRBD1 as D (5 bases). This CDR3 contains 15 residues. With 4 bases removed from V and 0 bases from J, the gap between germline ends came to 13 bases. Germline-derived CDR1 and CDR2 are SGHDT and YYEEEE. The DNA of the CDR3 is TGTGCCAGCAGCGGGGACCCAGCGGCTAACTATGGCTACACCTTC. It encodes CASSGDPAANYGYTF.

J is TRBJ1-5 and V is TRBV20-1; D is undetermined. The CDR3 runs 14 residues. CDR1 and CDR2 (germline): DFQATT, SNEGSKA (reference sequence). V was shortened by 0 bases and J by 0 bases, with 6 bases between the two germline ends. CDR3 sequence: CSAREKLSNQPQHF. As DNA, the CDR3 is TGCAGTGCTAGAGAAAAACTTAGCAATCAGCCCCAGCATTTT.

The chain's CDR3 is CSAPHYNEQFF. CDR3 bases: TGCAGTGCCCCCCACTACAATGAGCAGTTCTTC. V and J are TRBV20-1 and TRBJ2-1; D gene unclear. From germline, CDR1 is DFQATT and CDR2 SNEGSKA (reference sequence). Trimming removed 6 bases at V and 3 bases at J, with 6 bases between. The CDR3 is 11 amino acids.

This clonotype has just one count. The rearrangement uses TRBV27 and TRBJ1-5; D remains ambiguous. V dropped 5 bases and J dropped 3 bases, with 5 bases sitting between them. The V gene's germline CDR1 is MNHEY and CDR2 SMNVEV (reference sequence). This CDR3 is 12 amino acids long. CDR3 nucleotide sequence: TGTGCCAGCAGTCCAACCAATCAGCCCCAGCATTTT. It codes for CASSPTNQPQHF.

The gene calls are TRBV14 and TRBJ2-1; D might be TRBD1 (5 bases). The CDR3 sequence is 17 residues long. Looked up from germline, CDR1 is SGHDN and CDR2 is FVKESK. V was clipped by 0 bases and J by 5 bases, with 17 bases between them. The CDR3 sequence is CASSQESTGPTDNEQFF. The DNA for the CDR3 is TGTGCCAGCAGCCAAGAATCTACAGGCCCTACGGACAATGAGCAGTTCTTC. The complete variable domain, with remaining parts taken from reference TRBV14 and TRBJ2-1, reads EAGVTQFPSHSVIEKGQTVTLRCDPISGHDNLYWYRRVMGKEIKFLLHFVKESKQDESGMPNNRFLAERTGGTYSTLKVQPAELEDSGVYFCASSQESTGPTDNEQFFGPGTRLTVL.

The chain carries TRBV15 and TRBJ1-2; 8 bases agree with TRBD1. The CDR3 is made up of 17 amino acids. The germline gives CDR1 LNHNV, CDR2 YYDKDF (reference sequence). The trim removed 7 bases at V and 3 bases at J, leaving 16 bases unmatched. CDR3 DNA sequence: TGTGCCACCACACCTGCAGGGGGCAGGGACTACGACTATGGCTACACCTTC. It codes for CATTPAGGRDYDYGYTF.

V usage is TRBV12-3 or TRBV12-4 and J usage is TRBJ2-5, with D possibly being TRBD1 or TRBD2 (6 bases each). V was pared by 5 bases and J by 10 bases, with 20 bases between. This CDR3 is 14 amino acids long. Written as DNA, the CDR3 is TGTGCCAGCAGTCCTTCTGGACAGCAGGAGGGCCAGTACTTC. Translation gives CASSPSGQQEGQYF.

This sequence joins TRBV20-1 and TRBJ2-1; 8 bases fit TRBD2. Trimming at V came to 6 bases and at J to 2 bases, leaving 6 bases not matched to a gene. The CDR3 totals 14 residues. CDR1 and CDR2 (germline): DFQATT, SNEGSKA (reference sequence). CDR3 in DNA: TGCAGTGCGATTACTAGCGGACCCTACAATGAGCAGTTCTTC. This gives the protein CSAITSGPYNEQFF.

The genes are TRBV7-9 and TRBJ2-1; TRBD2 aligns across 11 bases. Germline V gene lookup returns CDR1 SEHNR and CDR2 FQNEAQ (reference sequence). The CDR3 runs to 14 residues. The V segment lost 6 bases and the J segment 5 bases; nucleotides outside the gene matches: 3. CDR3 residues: CASRKGLADNEQFF. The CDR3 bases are TGTGCCAGCAGGAAGGGACTAGCGGACAATGAGCAGTTCTTC.

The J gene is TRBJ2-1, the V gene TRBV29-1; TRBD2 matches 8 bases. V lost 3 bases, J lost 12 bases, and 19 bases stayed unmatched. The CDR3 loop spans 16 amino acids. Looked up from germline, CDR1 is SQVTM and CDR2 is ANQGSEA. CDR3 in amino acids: CSVDGLAGDPGGGQFF. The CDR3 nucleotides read TGCAGCGTTGATGGCCTAGCGGGCGATCCGGGAGGGGGGCAGTTCTTC.

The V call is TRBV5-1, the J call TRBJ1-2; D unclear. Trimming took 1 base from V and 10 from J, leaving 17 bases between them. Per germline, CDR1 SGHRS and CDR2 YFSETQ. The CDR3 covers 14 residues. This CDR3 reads CASSLFGRTGDYTF. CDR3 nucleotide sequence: TGCGCCAGCAGCTTGTTTGGGCGCACGGGAGACTACACCTTC.

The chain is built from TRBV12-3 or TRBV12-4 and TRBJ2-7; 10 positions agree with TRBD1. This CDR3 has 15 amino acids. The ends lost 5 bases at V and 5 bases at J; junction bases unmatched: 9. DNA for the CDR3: TGTGCCAGCAGTCCTACCGGGACAGGGGATCACGAGCAGTACTTC. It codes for CASSPTGTGDHEQYF.

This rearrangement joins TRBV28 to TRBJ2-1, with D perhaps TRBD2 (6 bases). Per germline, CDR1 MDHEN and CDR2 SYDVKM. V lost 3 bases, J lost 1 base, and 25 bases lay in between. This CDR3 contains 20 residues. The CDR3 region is CASSFPLGGIGERSYNEQFF. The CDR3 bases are TGTGCCAGCAGTTTCCCCCTTGGGGGGATTGGAGAGAGATCCTACAATGAGCAGTTCTTC.

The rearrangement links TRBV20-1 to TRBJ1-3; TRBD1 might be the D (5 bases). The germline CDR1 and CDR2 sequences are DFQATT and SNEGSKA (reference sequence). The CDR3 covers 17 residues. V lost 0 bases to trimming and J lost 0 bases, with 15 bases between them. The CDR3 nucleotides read TGCAGTGCTAGAGATATAGACAGTAAAGACTCTGGAAACACCATATATTTT. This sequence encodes CSARDIDSKDSGNTIYF.

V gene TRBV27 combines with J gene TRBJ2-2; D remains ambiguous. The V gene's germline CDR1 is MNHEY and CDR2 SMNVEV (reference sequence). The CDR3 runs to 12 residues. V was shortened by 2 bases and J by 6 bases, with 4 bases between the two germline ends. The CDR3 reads CASSLLPGELFF. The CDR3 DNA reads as TGTGCCAGCAGTTTACTACCCGGGGAGCTGTTTTTT.

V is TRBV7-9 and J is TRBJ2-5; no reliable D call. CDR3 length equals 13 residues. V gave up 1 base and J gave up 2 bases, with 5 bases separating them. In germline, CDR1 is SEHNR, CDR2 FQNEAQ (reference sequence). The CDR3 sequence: CASSLGWQETQYF. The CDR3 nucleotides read TGTGCCAGCAGCTTAGGCTGGCAAGAGACCCAGTACTTC.

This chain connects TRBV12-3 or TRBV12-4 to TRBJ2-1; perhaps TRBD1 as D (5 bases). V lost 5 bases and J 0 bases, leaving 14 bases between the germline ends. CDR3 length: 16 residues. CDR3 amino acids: CASSETAPSSYNEQFF. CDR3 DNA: TGTGCCAGCAGTGAGACAGCGCCGAGCTCCTACAATGAGCAGTTCTTC.

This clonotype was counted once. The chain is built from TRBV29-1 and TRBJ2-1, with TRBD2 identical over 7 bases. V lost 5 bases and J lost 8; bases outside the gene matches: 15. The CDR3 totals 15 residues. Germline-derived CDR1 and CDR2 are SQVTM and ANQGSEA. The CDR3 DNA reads TGCAGCGTTTACCACGGGACCTGGGCGGGGGATGAGCAGTTCTTC. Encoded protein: CSVYHGTWAGDEQFF.

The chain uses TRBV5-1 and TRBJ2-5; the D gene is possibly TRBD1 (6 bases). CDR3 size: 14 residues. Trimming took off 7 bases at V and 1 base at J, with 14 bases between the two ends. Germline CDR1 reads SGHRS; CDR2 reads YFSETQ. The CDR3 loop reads CASHNDRSQETQYF. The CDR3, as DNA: TGCGCCAGCCATAACGACAGGAGCCAAGAGACCCAGTACTTC.

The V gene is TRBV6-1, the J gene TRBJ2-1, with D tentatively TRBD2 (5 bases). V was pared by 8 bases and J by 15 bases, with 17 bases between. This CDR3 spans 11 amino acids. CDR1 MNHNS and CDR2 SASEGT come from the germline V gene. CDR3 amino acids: CASHLDWSLFF. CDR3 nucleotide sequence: TGTGCCAGCCACTTGGACTGGAGCTTGTTCTTC.

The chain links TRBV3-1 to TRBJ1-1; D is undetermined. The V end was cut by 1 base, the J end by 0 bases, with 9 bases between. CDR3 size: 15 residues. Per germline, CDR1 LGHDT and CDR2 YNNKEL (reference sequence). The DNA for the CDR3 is TGTGCCAGCAGCCAAGTGTTCGGGATGAACACTGAAGCTTTCTTT. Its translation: CASSQVFGMNTEAFF.

CDR3 DNA sequence: TGTGCCAGCAGCTTAGGCCTAGGGGATACGCAGTATTTT. Its translation: CASSLGLGDTQYF. The V call is TRBV7-8, the J call TRBJ2-3; D call uncertain. The germline V gene has CDR1 SGHVS and CDR2 FQNEAQ. There are 13 residues in the CDR3. V lost 1 base and J lost 6, with 8 bases in between.